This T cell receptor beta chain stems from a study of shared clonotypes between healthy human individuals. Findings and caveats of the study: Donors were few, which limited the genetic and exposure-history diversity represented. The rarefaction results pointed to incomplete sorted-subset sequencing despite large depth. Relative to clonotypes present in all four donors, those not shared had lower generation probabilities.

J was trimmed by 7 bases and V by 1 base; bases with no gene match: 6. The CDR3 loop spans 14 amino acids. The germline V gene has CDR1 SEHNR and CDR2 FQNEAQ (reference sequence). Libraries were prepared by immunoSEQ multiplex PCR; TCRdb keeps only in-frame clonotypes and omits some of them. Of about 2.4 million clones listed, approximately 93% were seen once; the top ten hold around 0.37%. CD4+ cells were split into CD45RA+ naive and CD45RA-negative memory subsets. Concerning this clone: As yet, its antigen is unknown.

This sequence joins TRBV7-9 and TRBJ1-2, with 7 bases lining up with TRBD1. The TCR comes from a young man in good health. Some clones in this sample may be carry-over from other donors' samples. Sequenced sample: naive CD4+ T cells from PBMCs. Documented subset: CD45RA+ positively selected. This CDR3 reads CASSLGNPGGGYTF. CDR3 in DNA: TGTGCCAGCAGCTTAGGGAACCCAGGGGGTGGCTACACCTTC.